This paragraph reports one T cell receptor beta chain. This CDR3 is also generated by other DNA sequences in the sample. This record belongs to a study of blood T cell repertoires in COVID-19. Turning to the study itself: The United States, Italy and Spain provided the acute and convalescent COVID-19 samples. Sources were T cells, B-cell-depleted T cells, or PBMCs; the material itself was cDNA or gDNA.

Trimming cost V 2 bases and J 0 bases; bases outside gene matches: 0. Germline CDR1 MNHEY, CDR2 SMNVEV (reference sequence). The CDR3 has 14 amino acids. In the source study's methods: Estimation of nucleated cell counts was performed using reference gene primer amplification. Repertoires were generated with immunoSEQ multiplex PCR, while TCRdb's copy carries only in-frame clones and drops some. Clone size and the V and J calls come from that table; the DNA yielded D and trimming. Here the sample spans 200,000 to 300,000 clones, 75% to 85% being singletons. The TCR originated in a man aged 35-49 years who had recovered from COVID-19. Sequenced material: peripheral blood. The chain carries TRBV27 and TRBJ2-7; 8 nucleotides agree with TRBD2. CDR3 in amino acids: CASSLSGSSYEQYF. CDR3 DNA: TGTGCCAGCAGTTTAAGCGGGAGCTCCTACGAGCAGTACTTC.